Below, 9 T cell receptor beta chains from the same sample are listed, as sequenced in a study of type 1 regulatory T cells (dated by TCRdb to the early 2020s). Sequencer: Illumina MiSeq. TCRdb's own reprocessing of the public reads used fastp at Q25 and MiXCR and kept productive beta chains. Records with the same CDR3 protein are collapsed into one entry carrying the most frequent genes and DNA. The table for this sample lists approximately 3,200 distinct CDR3 sequences; 8% to 9.5% of them were counted only once. The top ten clonotypes cover around 6% of the sample. Which antigens these TCRs recognize remains unknown. The specimen was cultured T cells, either the whole culture or a sorted T cell fraction (not recorded which). All receptors come from a human donor in good health.

In this sample, this clonotype is medium-sized. The rearrangement uses TRBV15 and TRBJ2-5, with a weak D call TRBD1 (6 bases). Trimming took off 0 bases at V and 1 base at J, with 9 bases between the two ends. CDR1 and CDR2 from the germline V gene are LNHNV and YYDKDF (reference sequence). The CDR3 totals 15 residues. CDR3 nucleotide sequence: TGTGCCACCAGCAGAGATAGGGGGTCCCAAGAGACCCAGTACTTC. Protein product: CATSRDRGSQETQYF.

This clonotype was found many times. V gene TRBV7-9 combines with J gene TRBJ2-1; unclear D gene. V was pared by 2 bases and J by 7 bases, with 9 bases between. This CDR3 is 13 amino acids long. Germline assignment: CDR1 SEHNR and CDR2 FQNEAQ (reference sequence). This chain's CDR3 is CASSLLSRNEQFF. The CDR3 nucleotides read TGTGCCAGCAGCTTATTATCCAGGAATGAGCAGTTCTTC. The full variable domain, completed using reference TRBV7-9 and TRBJ2-1, is DTGVSQNPRHKITKRGQNVTFRCDPISEHNRLYWYRQTLGQGPEFLTYFQNEAQLEKSRLLSDRFSAERPKGSFSTLEIQRTEQGDSAMYLCASSLLSRNEQFFGPGTRLTVL.

This clonotype is labeled medium-sized. This rearrangement joins TRBV6-5 to TRBJ2-7; TRBD1 aligns across 9 bases. Per germline, CDR1 MNHEY and CDR2 SVGAGI. CDR3 size: 18 residues. The J segment lost 4 bases and the V segment lost 7 bases, leaving 20 bases of the junction unmatched. CDR3 bases: TGTGCCAGCAATCGGATCCCTTCCTCCGGGACAGGGATTTACGAGCAGTACTTC. Protein sequence: CASNRIPSSGTGIYEQYF.

This clonotype is judged medium-sized. The J gene is TRBJ2-1, the V gene TRBV7-6; D is unresolved. There are 12 residues in the CDR3. Between the trimmed V and J ends, which lost 5 bases and 9 bases, there was a span of 11 bases. Looked up from germline, CDR1 is SGHVS and CDR2 is FNYEAQ. The CDR3 DNA sequence: TGTGCCAGCAGCACCCTGAGTTTTGAGCAGTTCTTC. It specifies CASSTLSFEQFF.

In this sample, this clonotype is medium-sized. The chain couples TRBV18 to TRBJ2-5, with a tentative D call TRBD2 (6 bases). From germline, CDR1 is KGHSH and CDR2 LQKENI. V dropped 3 bases and J dropped 5 bases, with 19 bases sitting between them. The CDR3 is 16 amino acids. CDR3 DNA: TGTGCCAGCTCACCTCCGGGACGGCCAAGCGGGGAGACCCAGTACTTC. The encoded protein is CASSPPGRPSGETQYF.

This clonotype is labeled medium-sized. This chain joins TRBV20-1 and TRBJ2-2; D could derive from TRBD1 or TRBD2 (5 bases each). The CDR3 extends over 14 amino acids. Germline CDR1 reads DFQATT; CDR2 reads SNEGSKA (reference sequence). Trimming removed 6 bases at V and 0 bases at J, with 11 bases between. The CDR3 DNA reads TGCAGTGCACCGGGACGGGCGAACACCGGGGAGCTGTTTTTT. Residues: CSAPGRANTGELFF.

By share, this clonotype counts as medium-sized. The chain recombines TRBV11-2 with TRBJ2-3, with D possibly TRBD2 on 8 matching bases. The germline V and J ends were trimmed by 0 bases and 5 bases, with 15 bases remaining between them. This CDR3 is built from 16 residues. Germline loops: CDR1 SGHAT, CDR2 FQNNGV. The CDR3 bases are TGTGCCAGCAGCTTAGACGGGAGGGGGCATAAAGATACGCAGTATTTT. It specifies CASSLDGRGHKDTQYF. Looking up the rest from reference TRBV11-2 and TRBJ2-3 gives the full variable domain: EAGVAQSPRYKIIEKRQSVAFWCNPISGHATLYWYQQILGQGPKLLIQFQNNGVVDDSQLPKDRFSAERLKGVDSTLKIQPAKLEDSAVYLCASSLDGRGHKDTQYFGPGTRLTVL.

This clonotype was found many times. The chain employs TRBV19 and TRBJ2-3; D could derive from TRBD1 or TRBD2 (5 bases each). Germline V gives CDR1 LNHDA, CDR2 SQIVND (reference sequence). CDR3 length: 14 amino acids. The V gene lost 5 bases and the J gene lost 0 bases, with 9 bases spanning the gap. The CDR3 nucleotides are TGTGCCAGTAGTGGGACCGCTAGCACAGATACGCAGTATTTT. It translates to CASSGTASTDTQYF.

In this sample, this clonotype is medium-sized. The chain combines TRBV3-1 with TRBJ2-1; D ambiguous. V gave up 2 bases and J gave up 5 bases, with 7 bases separating them. CDR3 length: 13 amino acids. The germline V gene encodes CDR1 LGHDT and CDR2 YNNKEL (reference sequence). The CDR3 region is CASSQMLDNEQFF. The CDR3 DNA is TGTGCCAGCAGCCAAATGCTCGACAATGAGCAGTTCTTC.